These 13 T cell receptor beta chains share one sample of origin, sequenced in a study of cytomegalovirus exposure and HLA in healthy donors. PCR was performed using 60 Vbeta and 13 Jbeta primers. Only in-frame clones appear in the TCRdb table, and some are missing; sequencing was by immunoSEQ multiplex PCR. The table lists under 300,000 clones, about 66% of them singletons. The source material was PBMCs. These receptors were collected from a female donor in good health and CMV-seronegative.

This chain's CDR3 is CASSIDPRTGSNQPQHF. The CDR3 coding sequence is TGTGCCAGTAGTATAGACCCCCGGACAGGTAGCAATCAGCCCCAGCATTTT. V is TRBV19 and J is TRBJ1-5; TRBD1 agrees at 7 bases. Germline V gives CDR1 LNHDA, CDR2 SQIVND (reference sequence). V trimming: 0 bases; J trimming: 0 bases; junction bases outside the gene matches: 5. This CDR3 comprises 17 residues.

The CDR3 reads CASSSREGSSPLHF. CDR3 coding DNA: TGTGCCAGCAGCTCCCGGGAAGGTAGTTCACCCCTCCACTTT. The V call is TRBV11-3, the J call TRBJ1-6; no firm D call. The V gene lost 4 bases and the J gene lost 9 bases, with 13 bases spanning the gap. The CDR3 contains 14 residues. Germline-derived CDR1 and CDR2 are SGHNT and YENEEA.

The genes are TRBV12-5 and TRBJ1-4; maybe TRBD1 (5 bases). The CDR3 has 14 residues. Germline loops: CDR1 LGHNT, CDR2 FRNRAP. V was cut by 5 bases and J by 4 bases, with 11 bases left in between. This chain's CDR3 is CASGQGYGNEKLFF. DNA of the CDR3: TGTGCTAGTGGTCAGGGCTACGGTAATGAAAAACTGTTTTTT. Filled out from reference TRBV12-5 and TRBJ1-4, the complete variable domain reads DARVTQTPRHKVTEMGQEVTMRCQPILGHNTVFWYRQTMMQGLELLAYFRNRAPLDDSGMPKDRFSAEMPDATLATLKIQPSEPRDSAVYFCASGQGYGNEKLFFGSGTQLSVL.

The gene calls are TRBV13 and TRBJ2-7; 7 nucleotides match TRBD1. CDR1 is PRHDT and CDR2 is FYEKMQ in the germline V gene (reference sequence). Losses at the gene ends were 5 bases for V and 0 bases for J; bases not matched to a gene: 4. CDR3 length: 14 amino acids. CDR3 sequence (DNA): TGTGCCAGCAGCGTGACAGGGAACTCCTACGAGCAGTACTTC. This translates into CASSVTGNSYEQYF.

The chain employs TRBV19 and TRBJ2-1; D ambiguous. Looked up from germline, CDR1 is LNHDA and CDR2 is SQIVND (reference sequence). There are 14 residues in the CDR3. Trimming pared 6 bases from V and 6 bases from J, leaving 15 bases between. The CDR3 region is CASSHLGGTNEQFF. The CDR3 DNA reads TGTGCCAGTAGCCACCTAGGCGGAACCAATGAGCAGTTCTTC.

The V and J genes are TRBV11-3 and TRBJ1-5, with 8 bases that match TRBD1. Germline V CDR1 and CDR2: SGHNT, YENEEA. Trimming removed 1 base from V and 0 bases from J; junction bases left unmatched: 8. The CDR3 consists of 18 residues. The CDR3 DNA reads TGTGCCAGCAGCTTAGGGGGGACAGGAGGGGTTAGCAATCAGCCCCAGCATTTT. Its protein product is CASSLGGTGGVSNQPQHF.

The chain combines TRBV5-5 with TRBJ2-5; D uncertain. The CDR3 spans 12 residues. Germline V gives CDR1 SGHKS, CDR2 YYEKEE (reference sequence). Trimming removed 4 bases at V and 5 bases at J, with 9 bases between. The CDR3 bases are TGTGCCAGCAGCCTAACCGGGGAGACCCAGTACTTC. Encoded protein: CASSLTGETQYF.

J is TRBJ2-7 and V is TRBV5-1, with a possible D match to TRBD2 (6 bases). The V and J ends lost 7 bases and 0 bases respectively, with 11 bases between them. The CDR3 sequence is 13 residues long. Germline loops: CDR1 SGHRS, CDR2 YFSETQ. The chain's CDR3 is CASAGGVSYEQYF. CDR3 bases: TGCGCCAGCGCGGGCGGGGTCTCCTACGAGCAGTACTTC.

Concerning this clone itself: This specimen includes other DNA sequences encoding the same CDR3. The chain links TRBV5-1 to TRBJ2-1; D gene uncertain. This CDR3 spans 15 amino acids. Germline-derived CDR1 and CDR2 are SGHRS and YFSETQ. V shed 0 bases and J shed 1 base, with 8 bases lying between them. The CDR3 region is CASSLGSGSYNEQFF. The CDR3 DNA is TGCGCCAGCAGCTTGGGGTCGGGTTCCTACAATGAGCAGTTCTTC.

This chain joins TRBV18 and TRBJ1-4, with D perhaps TRBD1 (6 bases). The CDR3 spans 14 residues. Trimming took 6 bases from V and 7 from J, leaving 15 bases between them. From germline, CDR1 is KGHSH and CDR2 LQKENI. CDR3 region: CASSPGQQREKLFF. CDR3 sequence (DNA): TGTGCCAGCTCCCCGGGACAACAACGTGAAAAACTGTTTTTT.

As regards this clone: Other DNA sequences in the same sample also yield this CDR3. The CDR3 nucleotides read TGTGCCAGCAGTCCCCCGGGACTAGGCAACGAGCAGTACTTC. Its protein product is CASSPPGLGNEQYF. V gene TRBV6-6 combines with J gene TRBJ2-7, with 8 bases aligning to TRBD2. Trimming at V came to 5 bases and at J to 5 bases, leaving 8 bases not matched to a gene. This CDR3 contains 14 residues. The germline V gene has CDR1 MNHNY and CDR2 SVGAGI (reference sequence).

The chain employs TRBV29-1 and TRBJ2-2; maybe TRBD2 (5 bases). Germline-derived CDR1 and CDR2 are SQVTM and ANQGSEA. Deletions cut 6 bases from V and 4 bases from J, with 12 bases between. The CDR3 is 13 residues long. CDR3: CSVGPRGTGELFF. CDR3 in DNA: TGCAGCGTCGGCCCCCGGGGCACCGGGGAGCTGTTTTTT.

This chain connects TRBV6-1 to TRBJ2-3; D gene uncertain. Germline V gene sequence: CDR1 MNHNS, CDR2 SASEGT. V shed 6 bases and J shed 0 bases, with 13 bases lying between them. This CDR3 spans 15 amino acids. The CDR3 loop reads CASSHSMTSTDTQYF. CDR3 nucleotides: TGTGCCAGCAGCCATAGCATGACTAGCACAGATACGCAGTATTTT.